The following is a T cell receptor beta chain sequence with its context. This clone showed up just a few times. Which antigen it targets is not known. Per-base qualities were not stored, and no clone one base away is much larger. TCRbeta CDR3 regions were amplified from genomic DNA by means of the immunoSEQ Assay, a bias-controlled multiplex PCR. The study's processing was this. Within the assay, amplification of reference gene primers was used to estimate how many nucleated cells each sample contained. To quantify the absolute abundance of each unique TCRbeta CDR3 rearrangement, sequence reads were collapsed and filtered. Productive Simpson clonality was computed per sample as the square root of Simpson's diversity index over productive rearrangements. TCRdb re-hosts the immuneACCESS table, in-frame sequences only. Its copies lack some clones; in the studies checked, an unresolved V gene accounts for under half of them, and the cause for the rest is not known. The DNA gave D and trimming, while V, J and clone size come from that table. Present in this sample are 130,000 to 150,000 clones, 89% of which were seen just once. The ten biggest clones cover 1.5% to 2% of the sample.

The data were taken from a study of blood T cell repertoires in COVID-19 (dated by TCRdb to 2020 to 2021). Regarding the research as a whole: The collaborator samples originated in the United States, Italy and Spain and spanned the acute and convalescent phases of COVID-19. The samples were drawn from the first 160 participants of the ongoing ImmuneRACE study and from 950 to 1,500 subjects provided by 6 global collaborators. The repertoires were made available in a free public database intended to serve as a resource for research on the immune response to SARS-CoV-2. The dataset comprised deeply sampled blood TCRbeta repertoires from subjects exposed to, actively infected with, or recovered from COVID-19. Nearly every sample came with metadata listing a de-identified subject ID, COVID-19 status, age in years and sex. HLA class I and class II types, where available, came from metadata supplied by the sample provider rather than from assay-based typing. The material from the prospective study consisted of cDNA or gDNA derived from T cells, B-cell-depleted T cells, or PBMCs.

Whole blood was collected in K2EDTA tubes by collaborating institutions according to the institutions' own protocols. Collaborator samples were shipped for TCRbeta analysis as frozen whole blood, isolated PBMCs, or DNA extracted from either sample type. What the research found in general, with its limitations: The quantity of clinical and demographic metadata differed by source and by participant and was supplied without curation.

Reading from cysteine to phenylalanine, the CDR3 counts 15 amino acids. Only CDR3 DNA remains: 45 bases, in frame from the first base. V gives up 1 base and J gives up 4 bases, and the segment between their germline ends measures 8 bases. CDR1 and CDR2 were assigned from the germline V gene as SGHTA and FQGNSA. Sequencing input: peripheral blood. The chain was built from TRBV7-2 and TRBJ1-6; the D segment cannot be called with confidence. The receptor was isolated from a human donor in a cohort sampled during active COVID-19. The CDR3 amino acid sequence is: CASSLVAQYNSPLHF. The sequenced DNA is TGTGCCAGCAGCTTAGTGGCCCAGTATAATTCACCCCTCCACTTT.